The rows below give T cell receptor beta chains drawn from one sample of a study of T cell responses to AZD1222 COVID-19 vaccine. Assay used: immunoSEQ multiplex PCR; TCRdb lists only in-frame clones, some missing. The repertoire consists of about 260,000 clones, with approximately 93% occurring once and the leading ten covering 0.5% to 0.7%. The sequences come from peripheral blood, collected on day 0 of AZD1222 vaccination. These receptors all come from an adult in good health. The CDR3 runs from the conserved cysteine through the conserved F or W. A D gene is named only where the DNA matches it firmly. Expanded clones are given a class, and other clones once, few, many or no size at all.

v_call: TRBV9
clone_size: .
d_call: TRBD2
j_call: TRBJ2-1
cdr3_aa: CASSHTSGRANEQFF
cdr3_nt: TGTGCCAGCAGCCACACTAGCGGGAGGGCCAATGAGCAGTTCTTC

v_call: TRBV7-9
clone_size: .
d_call: TRBD1
j_call: TRBJ2-3
cdr3_aa: CASSLTGQGASQYF
cdr3_nt: TGTGCCAGCAGCCTCACCGGACAGGGGGCCTCGCAGTATTTT

v_call: TRBV7-3
clone_size: .
d_call: .
j_call: TRBJ2-2
cdr3_aa: CASSFGTGELFF
cdr3_nt: TGTGCCAGCAGCTTCGGGACCGGGGAGCTGTTTTTT

v_call: TRBV9
clone_size: .
d_call: TRBD1
j_call: TRBJ1-6
cdr3_aa: CASSGTGRANSPLHF
cdr3_nt: TGTGCCAGCAGCGGGACAGGCCGCGCTAATTCACCCCTCCACTTT

v_call: TRBV6-5
clone_size: .
d_call: .
j_call: TRBJ1-1
cdr3_aa: CASWYTMNTEAFF
cdr3_nt: TGTGCCAGCTGGTATACTATGAACACTGAAGCTTTCTTT

v_call: TRBV19
clone_size: once
d_call: .
j_call: TRBJ1-3
cdr3_aa: CASSRRVGNTIYF
cdr3_nt: TGTGCCAGTAGTAGGCGAGTGGGAAACACCATATATTTT

v_call: TRBV30
clone_size: few
d_call: .
j_call: TRBJ1-1
cdr3_aa: CAWSPDMNTEAFF
cdr3_nt: TGTGCCTGGAGTCCAGACATGAACACTGAAGCTTTCTTT

v_call: TRBV21-1
clone_size: few
d_call: .
j_call: TRBJ1-5
cdr3_aa: CASRTETNQPQHF
cdr3_nt: TGTGCCAGCAGGACAGAAACAAATCAGCCCCAGCATTTT

v_call: TRBV6-2/TRBV6-3
clone_size: .
d_call: .
j_call: TRBJ2-7
cdr3_aa: CASSLERGLYEQYF
cdr3_nt: TGTGCCAGCAGTTTGGAGAGGGGCCTCTACGAGCAGTACTTC

v_call: TRBV13
clone_size: .
d_call: TRBD2
j_call: TRBJ2-7
cdr3_aa: CASTWGGAYEQYF
cdr3_nt: TGTGCCAGCACCTGGGGGGGGGCCTACGAGCAGTACTTC

v_call: TRBV3-1/TRBV3-2
clone_size: .
d_call: .
j_call: TRBJ2-2
cdr3_aa: CASSQGGAGELFF
cdr3_nt: TGTGCCAGCAGCCAAGGGGGAGCCGGGGAGCTGTTTTTT

v_call: TRBV5-1
clone_size: .
d_call: .
j_call: TRBJ1-4
cdr3_aa: CASSRATNEKLFF
cdr3_nt: TGCGCCAGCAGTCGGGCAACTAATGAAAAACTGTTTTTT

v_call: TRBV9
clone_size: .
d_call: .
j_call: TRBJ1-4
cdr3_aa: CASSPWKGSEKLFF
cdr3_nt: TGTGCCAGCAGCCCCTGGAAGGGAAGTGAAAAACTGTTTTTT

v_call: TRBV7-2
clone_size: .
d_call: TRBD2
j_call: TRBJ2-1
cdr3_aa: CASRPLAGVYNEQFF
cdr3_nt: TGTGCCAGCAGACCCCTAGCGGGAGTCTACAATGAGCAGTTCTTC

v_call: TRBV7-9
clone_size: .
d_call: .
j_call: TRBJ1-3
cdr3_aa: CASSPRTAYRNTIYF
cdr3_nt: TGTGCCAGCAGCCCCCGGACAGCTTATCGAAACACCATATATTTT

v_call: TRBV28
clone_size: .
d_call: .
j_call: TRBJ1-5
cdr3_aa: CASSLGAQGIQPQHF
cdr3_nt: TGTGCCAGCAGTTTAGGAGCGCAGGGTATCCAGCCCCAGCATTTT

v_call: TRBV15
clone_size: .
d_call: TRBD1
j_call: TRBJ2-5
cdr3_aa: CATSRVDRGLDRETQYF
cdr3_nt: TGTGCCACCAGCAGAGTAGACAGGGGGCTGGATCGGGAGACCCAGTACTTC

v_call: TRBV7-9
clone_size: .
d_call: .
j_call: TRBJ2-3
cdr3_aa: CASGDSAADTQYF
cdr3_nt: TGTGCCAGCGGGGATTCTGCGGCAGATACGCAGTATTTT

v_call: TRBV19
clone_size: .
d_call: .
j_call: TRBJ1-2
cdr3_aa: CASSKTVANYGYTF
cdr3_nt: TGTGCCAGTAGTAAGACGGTAGCTAACTATGGCTACACCTTC

v_call: TRBV9
clone_size: .
d_call: .
j_call: TRBJ2-3
cdr3_aa: CASSARLGTDTQYF
cdr3_nt: TGTGCCAGCAGCGCCAGACTTGGCACAGATACGCAGTATTTT

v_call: TRBV28
clone_size: once
d_call: TRBD2
j_call: TRBJ2-1
cdr3_aa: CASSLAGGVNEQFF
cdr3_nt: TGTGCCAGCAGTTTAGCGGGGGGGGTCAATGAGCAGTTCTTC

v_call: TRBV28
clone_size: .
d_call: .
j_call: TRBJ1-1
cdr3_aa: CASSLGPTLNVGNEAFF
cdr3_nt: TGTGCCAGCAGTTTGGGTCCAACCTTAAACGTAGGGAATGAAGCTTTCTTT

v_call: TRBV5-8
clone_size: .
d_call: TRBD2
j_call: TRBJ2-5
cdr3_aa: CASSLGGTSGVRETQYF
cdr3_nt: TGTGCCAGCAGCCTGGGGGGGACTAGCGGGGTGCGAGAGACCCAGTACTTC

v_call: TRBV28
clone_size: .
d_call: TRBD2
j_call: TRBJ2-7
cdr3_aa: CASSFYAAGDFEQYF
cdr3_nt: TGTGCCAGCAGTTTTTACGCAGCGGGAGATTTCGAGCAGTACTTC

v_call: TRBV19
clone_size: .
d_call: TRBD1
j_call: TRBJ1-4
cdr3_aa: CASSPGQGAYEKLFF
cdr3_nt: TGTGCCAGTAGCCCCGGACAGGGGGCGTATGAAAAACTGTTTTTT

v_call: TRBV7-9
clone_size: .
d_call: TRBD2
j_call: TRBJ2-2
cdr3_aa: CASSLRGGPGELFF
cdr3_nt: TGTGCCAGCAGCTTACGGGGGGGCCCCGGGGAGCTGTTTTTT

v_call: TRBV3-1/TRBV3-2
clone_size: .
d_call: TRBD1
j_call: TRBJ1-6
cdr3_aa: CASSQDGPGTGIHYNSPLHF
cdr3_nt: TGTGCCAGCAGCCAAGACGGGCCTGGGACAGGGATTCATTATAATTCACCCCTCCACTTT

v_call: TRBV18
clone_size: .
d_call: .
j_call: TRBJ1-4
cdr3_aa: CASSPGARGELFF
cdr3_nt: TGTGCCAGCTCACCAGGGGCACGTGGGGAACTGTTTTTT

v_call: TRBV19
clone_size: .
d_call: .
j_call: TRBJ2-3
cdr3_aa: CASSIPGRTDTQYF
cdr3_nt: TGTGCCAGTAGTATTCCGGGGAGAACAGATACGCAGTATTTT

v_call: TRBV2
clone_size: .
d_call: TRBD2
j_call: TRBJ2-1
cdr3_aa: CASRIPVSALAGGRSNEQFF
cdr3_nt: TGTGCCAGCAGAATACCCGTGTCGGCGCTAGCGGGGGGGCGAAGCAATGAGCAGTTCTTC

v_call: TRBV28
clone_size: .
d_call: .
j_call: TRBJ2-7
cdr3_aa: CASRSPARSGYEQYF
cdr3_nt: TGTGCCAGCAGATCTCCGGCGAGGTCGGGCTACGAGCAGTACTTC

v_call: TRBV7-2
clone_size: .
d_call: .
j_call: TRBJ2-3
cdr3_aa: CASSFLGSYTDTQYF
cdr3_nt: TGTGCCAGCAGCTTCCTGGGGAGTTACACAGATACGCAGTATTTT

v_call: TRBV2
clone_size: .
d_call: TRBD2
j_call: TRBJ2-1
cdr3_aa: CASSGGRGNYNEQFF
cdr3_nt: TGTGCCAGCAGTGGTGGGAGGGGAAACTACAATGAGCAGTTCTTC

v_call: TRBV2
clone_size: .
d_call: TRBD1
j_call: TRBJ1-6
cdr3_aa: CASSAGQGNSPLHF
cdr3_nt: TGTGCCAGCAGCGCGGGACAGGGGAATTCACCCCTCCACTTT

v_call: TRBV24-1
clone_size: .
d_call: .
j_call: TRBJ2-1
cdr3_aa: CATSDAGSINEQFF
cdr3_nt: TGTGCCACCAGTGATGCCGGGTCGATCAATGAGCAGTTCTTC

v_call: TRBV5-4
clone_size: .
d_call: TRBD2
j_call: TRBJ2-5
cdr3_aa: CASSPRGGETQYF
cdr3_nt: TGTGCCAGCAGCCCGCGGGGGGGGGAGACCCAGTACTTC

v_call: TRBV28
clone_size: .
d_call: TRBD1
j_call: TRBJ1-2
cdr3_aa: CASRPGQRSYGYTF
cdr3_nt: TGTGCCAGCAGGCCGGGACAGCGCTCCTATGGCTACACCTTC

v_call: TRBV28
clone_size: .
d_call: TRBD1
j_call: TRBJ2-7
cdr3_aa: CASQSGQGVEQYF
cdr3_nt: TGTGCCAGCCAATCGGGACAGGGCGTAGAGCAGTACTTC

v_call: TRBV28
clone_size: .
d_call: TRBD1
j_call: TRBJ1-5
cdr3_aa: CASSVTGGPQHF
cdr3_nt: TGTGCCAGCAGTGTGACAGGGGGGCCCCAGCATTTT

v_call: TRBV5-1
clone_size: .
d_call: TRBD2
j_call: TRBJ2-1
cdr3_aa: CASRDTSGRGYEQFF
cdr3_nt: TGCGCCAGCAGGGATACTAGCGGGAGAGGCTATGAGCAGTTCTTC

v_call: TRBV28
clone_size: .
d_call: .
j_call: TRBJ1-2
cdr3_aa: CASSPRRYRNPYGYTF
cdr3_nt: TGTGCCAGCAGTCCCCGACGGTACAGGAATCCCTATGGCTACACCTTC

v_call: TRBV7-8
clone_size: .
d_call: TRBD1
j_call: TRBJ1-2
cdr3_aa: CASSLARGRGYTF
cdr3_nt: TGTGCCAGCAGCTTGGCAAGGGGGCGTGGCTACACCTTC

v_call: TRBV20-1
clone_size: .
d_call: .
j_call: TRBJ1-1
cdr3_aa: CSASEEGAFF
cdr3_nt: TGCAGTGCTAGTGAGGAGGGGGCTTTCTTT

v_call: TRBV5-4
clone_size: .
d_call: .
j_call: TRBJ2-6
cdr3_aa: CASSFQAGANVLTF
cdr3_nt: TGTGCCAGCAGCTTTCAAGCTGGGGCCAACGTCCTGACTTTC

v_call: TRBV19
clone_size: .
d_call: .
j_call: TRBJ1-1
cdr3_aa: CASRLRGYTEAFF
cdr3_nt: TGTGCCAGTAGACTAAGGGGGTACACTGAAGCTTTCTTT

v_call: TRBV18
clone_size: .
d_call: .
j_call: TRBJ1-2
cdr3_aa: CASSPELTAHYGYTF
cdr3_nt: TGTGCCAGCTCACCCGAGTTGACGGCACACTATGGCTACACCTTC

v_call: TRBV5-1
clone_size: .
d_call: .
j_call: TRBJ2-1
cdr3_aa: CASGLVASIGNEQFF
cdr3_nt: TGCGCCAGCGGCTTGGTTGCTAGTATAGGCAATGAGCAGTTCTTC

v_call: TRBV5-1
clone_size: .
d_call: .
j_call: TRBJ2-1
cdr3_aa: CASRFRGDYNEQFF
cdr3_nt: TGCGCCAGCAGGTTCCGCGGGGACTACAATGAGCAGTTCTTC

v_call: TRBV3-1/TRBV3-2
clone_size: .
d_call: .
j_call: TRBJ2-1
cdr3_aa: CASSPGPSRAYNEQFF
cdr3_nt: TGTGCCAGCAGCCCCGGACCCTCTAGGGCCTACAATGAGCAGTTCTTC

v_call: TRBV5-1
clone_size: .
d_call: .
j_call: TRBJ1-1
cdr3_aa: CASSLQSTNTEAFF
cdr3_nt: TGCGCCAGCAGCTTGCAGTCAACGAACACTGAAGCTTTCTTT

v_call: TRBV27
clone_size: once
d_call: TRBD1
j_call: TRBJ1-4
cdr3_aa: CASSLIQGGDEKLFF
cdr3_nt: TGTGCCAGCAGCCTAATACAGGGGGGAGACGAAAAACTGTTTTTT

v_call: TRBV5-4
clone_size: .
d_call: .
j_call: TRBJ2-6
cdr3_aa: CASSLRGSGANVLTF
cdr3_nt: TGTGCCAGCAGCTTGAGGGGCTCTGGGGCCAACGTCCTGACTTTC

v_call: TRBV7-9
clone_size: .
d_call: .
j_call: TRBJ2-1
cdr3_aa: CASSSLSGDSGPYNEQFF
cdr3_nt: TGTGCCAGCAGCTCCCTATCTGGGGACTCTGGGCCTTACAATGAGCAGTTCTTC

v_call: TRBV6-5
clone_size: .
d_call: .
j_call: TRBJ2-5
cdr3_aa: CASSYRGEETQYF
cdr3_nt: TGTGCCAGCAGTTACAGGGGGGAAGAGACCCAGTACTTC

v_call: TRBV4-1
clone_size: .
d_call: TRBD1
j_call: TRBJ1-2
cdr3_aa: CASSQPRDRGHGYTF
cdr3_nt: TGCGCCAGCAGCCAACCCCGGGACAGGGGCCATGGCTACACCTTC

v_call: TRBV6-4
clone_size: .
d_call: .
j_call: TRBJ1-2
cdr3_aa: CALGYGYTF
cdr3_nt: TGTGCCCTGGGCTATGGCTACACCTTC

v_call: TRBV6-5
clone_size: .
d_call: .
j_call: TRBJ1-2
cdr3_aa: CASSYSNEFNYGYTF
cdr3_nt: TGTGCCAGCAGTTACTCGAATGAGTTTAACTATGGCTACACCTTC

v_call: TRBV15
clone_size: .
d_call: .
j_call: TRBJ1-4
cdr3_aa: CATSRTPGLDEKLFF
cdr3_nt: TGTGCCACCAGCAGAACCCCAGGGCTAGATGAAAAACTGTTTTTT

v_call: TRBV5-1
clone_size: .
d_call: TRBD1
j_call: TRBJ1-2
cdr3_aa: CASSSATGSSGYTF
cdr3_nt: TGCGCCAGCAGTTCCGCGACAGGGTCCTCCGGCTACACCTTC